This TCR beta chain was retrieved from a study of early T cells in non-severe SARS-CoV-2 infection. Study-level information: Sequencing input comprised bulk RNA from unsorted whole blood; chain pairing was not available. Whole-study results and caveats: Lookups in VDJdb leaned toward anti-spike CD8 responses and missed private and CD4 specificities.

cDNA molecules, individually, were tagged with unique molecular identifiers. Each CDR3 protein gets one entry after TCRdb re-called the 5' RACE reads with MiXCR. The profile shows just under 60,000 distinct CDR3 sequences, about 8.9% of them singletons. This clonotype occurred many times. Its target is unknown. The germline V gene has CDR1 SGHNT and CDR2 YYREEE (reference sequence). This CDR3 has 16 residues. Trimming shortened V by 0 bases and J by 1 base, and 11 bases separated the two germline ends. This TCR was sampled from an adult who was a healthcare worker with PCR-confirmed SARS-CoV-2 infection or an uninfected control (not recorded which). The specimen sequenced was whole blood. The chain carries TRBV5-4 and TRBJ2-1, with D unclear. The CDR3: CASSLGSTVSYNEQFF. For the CDR3, the DNA is TGTGCCAGCAGCTTGGGTAGCACCGTATCCTACAATGAGCAGTTCTTC.